This T cell receptor beta chain was identified during a study of T cells after yellow fever vaccination. This clonotype was observed a handful of times. CDR3 length equals 13 residues. CDR1 DFQATT and CDR2 SNEGSKA come from the germline V gene (reference sequence). V gave up 3 bases and J gave up 6 bases; unmatched junction bases: 5. TCRdb passed the 5' RACE reads through MiXCR, listing each CDR3 protein once. The data show approximately 550,000 distinct CDR3 sequences, approximately 15% seen once. The TCR originated in a man aged 30-40 years who received the YFV17D yellow fever vaccine. The starting material was PBMCs, obtained on the day of the yellow fever booster vaccination. The chain employs TRBV20-1 and TRBJ2-1, with TRBD2 identical over 7 bases. The CDR3 reads CSARIGGSNEQFF. CDR3 DNA sequence: TGCAGTGCTAGGATTGGCGGGAGCAATGAGCAGTTCTTC.